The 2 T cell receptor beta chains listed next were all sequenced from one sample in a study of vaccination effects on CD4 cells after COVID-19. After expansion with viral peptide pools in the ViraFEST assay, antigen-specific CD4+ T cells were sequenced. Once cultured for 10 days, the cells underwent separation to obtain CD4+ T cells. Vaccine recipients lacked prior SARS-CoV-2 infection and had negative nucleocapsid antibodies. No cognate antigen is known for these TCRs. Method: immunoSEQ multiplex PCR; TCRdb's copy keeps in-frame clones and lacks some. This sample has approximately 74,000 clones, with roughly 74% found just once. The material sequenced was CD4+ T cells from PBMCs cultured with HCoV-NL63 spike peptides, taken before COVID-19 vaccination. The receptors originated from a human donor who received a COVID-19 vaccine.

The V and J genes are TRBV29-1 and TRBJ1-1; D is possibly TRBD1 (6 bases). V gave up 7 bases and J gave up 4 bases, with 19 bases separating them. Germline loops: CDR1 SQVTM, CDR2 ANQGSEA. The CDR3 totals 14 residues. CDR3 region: CSAARGRLGTEAFF. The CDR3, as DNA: TGCAGCGCTGCCCGGGGGCGATTGGGCACTGAAGCTTTCTTT.

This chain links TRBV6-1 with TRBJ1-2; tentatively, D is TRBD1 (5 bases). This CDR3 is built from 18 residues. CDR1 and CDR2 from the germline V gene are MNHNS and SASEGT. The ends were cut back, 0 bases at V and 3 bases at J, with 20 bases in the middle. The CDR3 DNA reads TGTGCCAGCAGTGAAGCGTCCCACAGGTTATCACGGGACTATGGCTACACCTTC. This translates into CASSEASHRLSRDYGYTF.